These 18 T cell receptor beta chains were sequenced from one sample in a study of T-cell reconstitution after alpha-beta-depleted transplantation in children. Unique molecular identifiers were incorporated when the TCRbeta library was constructed. Via MiXCR, TCRdb re-called the PCR reads, giving one row per CDR3 protein. The sample consists of about 260,000 distinct CDR3 sequences, roughly 11% of them appearing once. The sample here was peripheral blood, taken 180 days after TCRalphabeta/CD19-depleted stem cell transplant. The source is a male patient between 2 and 15 years old who had a stem cell transplant for chronic granulomatous disease, so the T cells may come from the graft donor.

At least ten counts were recorded for this clonotype. The V gene is TRBV7-9, the J gene TRBJ1-5; 7 positions agree with TRBD1. The V and J ends lost 6 bases and 0 bases, in that order; junction bases with no gene match: 11. CDR3 length equals 17 residues. Germline V CDR1 and CDR2: SEHNR, FQNEAQ (reference sequence). CDR3: CASRPNSGGYSNQPQHF. CDR3 bases: TGTGCCAGCAGACCAAACTCAGGGGGTTATAGCAATCAGCCCCAGCATTTT.

A word on this clonotype: This may be a read error, as it is one base from a much larger clone. The chain recombines TRBV18 with TRBJ2-7, with 9 positions matching TRBD2. Germline CDR1 reads KGHSH; CDR2 reads LQKENI. CDR3 length equals 14 residues. For the CDR3, the DNA is TGTGCCAACTCATCAACGACTAGCGGTTACGAGCAGTACTTC. As protein: CANSSTTSGYEQYF.

This clonotype has at least ten counts. The genes are TRBV10-2 and TRBJ2-1, with D possibly matching TRBD2 (6 bases). The CDR3 contains 17 residues. Per germline, CDR1 WSHSY and CDR2 SAAADI. Trimming left V 8 bases short and J 1 base short, with 21 bases between. CDR3 bases: TGCGCCAGCCGTGGCGGGACCAGCGTTCTTTCCTACAATGAGCAGTTCTTC. Amino acid sequence: CASRGGTSVLSYNEQFF.

This clonotype was observed at least ten times. The V gene is TRBV7-9, the J gene TRBJ2-3; D call uncertain. V was cut by 5 bases and J by 7 bases, with 7 bases left in between. The CDR3 has 11 residues. Germline values: CDR1 SEHNR, CDR2 FQNEAQ (reference sequence). This CDR3 reads CASSPRYTQYF. For the CDR3, the DNA is TGTGCCAGCAGCCCACGGTATACGCAGTATTTT.

This clonotype was seen once. Just one base apart from a much larger clone, this may be a read error. The chain recombines TRBV12-3 or TRBV12-4 with TRBJ1-3; D gene uncertain. The length of the CDR3 is 16 residues. V lost 7 bases to trimming and J lost 3 bases, with 19 bases between them. CDR3 bases: TGTGCCAGCACGAAAAGAGGTACATCCTATGGAAACACCATATATTTT. This encodes CASTKRGTSYGNTIYF.

This clonotype was seen ten or more times. The chain has TRBV15 and TRBJ1-6; D call uncertain. Trimming removed 5 bases at V and 8 bases at J, with 16 bases between. This CDR3 region has 15 residues. CDR1 and CDR2 from the germline V gene are LNHNV and YYDKDF (reference sequence). CDR3 coding DNA: TGTGCCACCAGCCCGACCGGGGAGCCCTATTCACCCCTCCACTTT. Encoded protein: CATSPTGEPYSPLHF.

In its sample, this clonotype was seen many times. The rearrangement joins TRBV2 to TRBJ2-1; 11 positions agree with TRBD2. Germline loops: CDR1 SNHLY, CDR2 FYNNEI. The ends lost 7 bases at V and 6 bases at J; junction bases unmatched: 8. The CDR3 loop spans 15 amino acids. The CDR3 coding sequence is TGTGCCAGCAACCCCCTAGCGGGGGGTAGCAATGAGCAGTTCTTC. This sequence encodes CASNPLAGGSNEQFF.

This clonotype has just a few counts. This chain uses TRBV19 with TRBJ1-1; D uncertain. The germline V gene has CDR1 LNHDA and CDR2 SQIVND (reference sequence). The CDR3 spans 13 residues. Trimming cost V 4 bases and J 1 base, with 7 bases left between them. For the CDR3, the DNA is TGTGCCAGTAGTAATTCAGGGAACACTGAAGCTTTCTTT. Translating it yields CASSNSGNTEAFF.

This clonotype was seen at least ten times. This chain connects TRBV7-9 to TRBJ1-2; D not resolved. The germline V gene has CDR1 SEHNR and CDR2 FQNEAQ (reference sequence). V lost 3 bases and J 3 bases, leaving 11 bases between the germline ends. The length of the CDR3 is 14 residues. The CDR3, as DNA: TGTGCCAGCAGCTTGAACGACGTTGACTATGGCTACACCTTC. This codes for CASSLNDVDYGYTF.

This chain links TRBV7-9 with TRBJ2-1; the match to TRBD2 covers 7 bases. Germline CDR1 reads SEHNR; CDR2 reads FQNEAQ (reference sequence). This CDR3 spans 14 amino acids. With V trimmed by 1 base and J by 5 bases, 2 bases remained unmatched. The CDR3: CASSLVSGNNEQFF. CDR3 sequence (DNA): TGTGCCAGCAGCTTAGTAAGCGGGAACAATGAGCAGTTCTTC.

This clonotype was counted at least ten times. The chain joins TRBV9 to TRBJ2-7, with 7 bases identical to TRBD1. V lost 5 bases and J lost 5; bases outside the gene matches: 10. The CDR3 loop spans 14 amino acids. Per the germline V gene, CDR1 is SGDLS and CDR2 is YYNGEE. The CDR3 reads CASSYSGTDDEQYF. The CDR3, as DNA: TGTGCCAGCAGTTATTCCGGGACAGATGACGAGCAGTACTTC.

This clonotype was seen more than once but under ten times. V is TRBV5-1 and J is TRBJ2-1; 11 bases agree with TRBD2. CDR3 size: 15 residues. The germline V gene has CDR1 SGHRS and CDR2 YFSETQ. V gave up 6 bases and J gave up 2 bases; unmatched junction bases: 4. CDR3: CASNLAGGTYNEQFF. In nucleotides, the CDR3 is TGCGCCAGCAACCTAGCGGGAGGAACCTACAATGAGCAGTTCTTC.

This clonotype was picked up many times. The J gene is TRBJ2-3, the V gene TRBV20-1; a weak D match, TRBD2 (6 bases). The germline V gene has CDR1 DFQATT and CDR2 SNEGSKA (reference sequence). This CDR3 region has 15 residues. V was trimmed by 5 bases and J by 1 base, leaving 16 bases between them. The CDR3 region has the DNA TGCAGTGCTGGACGACTAGTTTTCGGCACAGATACGCAGTATTTT. Amino acid sequence: CSAGRLVFGTDTQYF.

The table lists this clonotype with many counts. For the CDR3, the DNA is TGTGCCAGCAGCTTATATAGCAATTCCTACAATGAGCAGTTCTTC. Its translation: CASSLYSNSYNEQFF. The chain uses TRBV7-3 and TRBJ2-1; D is uncertain. CDR1 is SGHTA and CDR2 is FQGTGA in the germline V gene. Trimming took off 2 bases at V and 1 base at J, with 9 bases between the two ends. This CDR3 comprises 15 residues.

Ten or more counts support this clonotype. The chain links TRBV4-1 to TRBJ1-1, with D perhaps matching TRBD1 (5 bases). The CDR3 contains 15 residues. Looked up from germline, CDR1 is MGHRA and CDR2 is YSYEKL. V was clipped by 3 bases and J by 5 bases, with 16 bases between them. CDR3 in amino acids: CASSHVAVEGTEAFF. The CDR3 DNA is TGCGCCAGCAGCCACGTCGCCGTAGAGGGGACTGAAGCTTTCTTT.

This clonotype has ten or more counts. The J gene is TRBJ2-3, the V gene TRBV5-1; 9 nucleotides agree with TRBD2. The CDR3 runs 16 residues. V was clipped by 0 bases and J by 3 bases; unmatched bases: 5. Germline CDR1 reads SGHRS; CDR2 reads YFSETQ. In nucleotides, the CDR3 is TGCGCCAGCAGCTTGGATGTTAGCGGGAGAACAGATACGCAGTATTTT. Amino acids: CASSLDVSGRTDTQYF. The whole variable domain, remainder taken from reference TRBV5-1 and TRBJ2-3, is KAGVTQTPRYLIKTRGQQVTLSCSPISGHRSVSWYQQTPGQGLQFLFEYFSETQRNKGNFPGRFSGRQFSNSRSEMNVSTLELGDSALYLCASSLDVSGRTDTQYFGPGTRLTVL.

This clonotype was counted at least ten times. The rearrangement links TRBV20-1 to TRBJ1-5; D call uncertain. The CDR3 length is 14 residues. Germline V gene data show CDR1 as DFQATT and CDR2 as SNEGSKA (reference sequence). V lost 6 bases and J 8 bases, leaving 20 bases between the germline ends. CDR3 loop: CSAIDFKSNKPQHF. Here the CDR3 DNA reads TGCAGTGCCATAGATTTTAAGTCCAACAAGCCCCAGCATTTT.

This clonotype was picked up many times. The chain joins TRBV29-1 to TRBJ2-5; 8 bases map to TRBD2. The CDR3 has 14 amino acids. CDR1 is SQVTM, CDR2 ANQGSEA, per germline. After removal of 6 bases from V and 1 base from J, the junction contained 7 bases not matched to a gene. CDR3 coding DNA: TGCAGCGTGACTAGCGAACTATTCCAAGAGACCCAGTACTTC. Its protein product is CSVTSELFQETQYF. The variable domain in full, with the rest retrieved from reference TRBV29-1 and TRBJ2-5, is SAVISQKPSRDICQRGTSLTIQCQVDSQVTMMFWYRQQPGQSLTLIATANQGSEATYESGFVIDKFPISRPNLTFSTLTVSNMSPEDSSIYLCSVTSELFQETQYFGPGTRLLVL.